This T cell receptor beta chain came from a study of T cells in Graves' hyperthyroidism and ophthalmopathy. Study-wide results and limits: Appearing also in blood were most of the thyroid clonotypes expanded above 0.001.

This clonotype is a singleton in its sample. Its specificity is not known. The junction does not match germline at one end; this may be a read error. Template material for amplifying TCR beta CDR3 regions consisted of RNA transcripts. The TCR CDR3 was amplified in a first-round RT-PCR using the HTBI primer set. TCRdb ran MiXCR on the multiplex PCR reads and lists one entry per CDR3 protein. In the table there are 45,000 or so distinct CDR3 sequences, approximately 50% of which are singletons. Looked up from germline, CDR1 is SGHRS and CDR2 is YFSETQ. This CDR3 is built from 14 residues. Material for sequencing was peripheral blood or thyroid tissue (not recorded which). This receptor was taken from a woman in her fifties or sixties with Graves' hyperthyroidism. This sequence joins TRBV5-1 and TRBJ2-5, with D hard to call. The CDR3 bases are TGCGCCAGCGGCTTGAACTCGGCCCCAGAGACCCAGTACTTC. Translating it yields CASGLNSAPETQYF.